This T cell receptor (beta chain) was profiled in a study of identifying expanded T cells in peripheral blood. Remarks on this clone: The antigen remains undetermined.

Collection occurred without any documented infections or immune events in donors. Clones were read by immunoSEQ multiplex PCR, and TCRdb kept only the in-frame ones, dropping some. The sample gives approximately 79,000 clones, roughly nine tenths of which show up once; over 2.5% is in the top ten. V dropped 5 bases and J dropped 6 bases, with 17 bases sitting between them. This CDR3 has 15 residues. Germline values: CDR1 SGHVS, CDR2 FQNEAQ. Study-wide results and limits: Clone count variance between approximately 2-week samples rose with total template count.

This sequence joins TRBV7-8 and TRBJ2-1, with D maybe TRBD1 (5 bases). The receptor was derived from a person aged 18 to 70 in good health. Material: blood. The CDR3 nucleotides read TGTGCCAGCAGCATAGGGGCATCCACACCCAATGAGCAGTTCTTC. Protein: CASSIGASTPNEQFF.